This is a list of T cell receptor beta chains from one sample in a study of T cells in Graves' hyperthyroidism and ophthalmopathy. MiXCR was run by TCRdb on the multiplex PCR reads, yielding one entry per CDR3 protein. The repertoire holds about 55,000 distinct CDR3 sequences, with about 57% as singletons. Material: blood. The receptors come from a woman aged 60 to 75 with Graves' ophthalmopathy. CDR3s include the opening cysteine and the closing phenylalanine or tryptophan. D genes are given only for firm matches. Only some rows state a clone size, as once, few, many or a class for expanded clones.

V	D	J	size	DNA	CDR3
TRBV10-1	.	TRBJ2-3	.	TGCGCCAGCAGTGACGACAGCTCAGATACGCAGTATTTT	CASSDDSSDTQYF
TRBV7-9	TRBD2	TRBJ2-5	.	TGTGCCAGCAGTTCAAGGACTAGCGGGGAGGCTGAGACCCAGTACTTC	CASSSRTSGEAETQYF
TRBV7-9	TRBD1	TRBJ1-5	many	TGTGCCAGCAGCTTACAGGGGGCCAATCAGCCCCAGCATTTT	CASSLQGANQPQHF
TRBV5-4	TRBD1	TRBJ2-3	.	TGTGCCAGCAGCTCGGGACAGCGCACAGATACGCAGTATTTT	CASSSGQRTDTQYF
TRBV25-1	TRBD2	TRBJ2-1	.	TGTGCCAGCAGTGGAGGGAGGGGTGAGCAGTTCTTC	CASSGGRGEQFF
TRBV19	TRBD1	TRBJ2-2	.	TGTGCCGGGGGGACAGGGGGCGTCGGCGGGGAGCTGTTTTTT	CAGGTGGVGGELFF
TRBV9	.	TRBJ2-6	.	TGTGCCAGCAGTGGGGGCAGGAGCTCTGGGGCCAACGTCCTGACTTTC	CASSGGRSSGANVLTF
TRBV10-1	.	TRBJ2-5	many	TGCGCCAGCAGCCCAGGAAGAGGGGCTAGTCAAGAGACCCAGTACTTC	CASSPGRGASQETQYF
TRBV20-1	.	TRBJ2-3	medium-sized	TGCAGTGCTAGTAGTGGGGGCCGTGATACGCAGTATTTT	CSASSGGRDTQYF
TRBV9	TRBD1	TRBJ2-5	many	TGTGCCAGCAGCGTAGCTGACAGGGAAAAAGAGACCCAGTACTTC	CASSVADREKETQYF
TRBV10-3	.	TRBJ2-2	once	TGTGCCACCGAACAGGGAACAGGAGAGCTGTTTTTT	CATEQGTGELFF
TRBV20-1	TRBD2	TRBJ2-1	.	TGCAGTGCTACCCGGACTAGCGGGAGTCCAGATACGCAGTTCTTC	CSATRTSGSPDTQFF
TRBV7-3	.	TRBJ1-3	.	TGTGCCAGCAGCTTGTTTGTGGGGTCAACGGGAAACACCATATATTTT	CASSLFVGSTGNTIYF
TRBV7-6	TRBD1	TRBJ1-6	.	TGTGCCAGCAGCCCCCGACAGGGTCCGAACACCGGGGGACGGTATATTTCACCCCTCCACTTT	CASSPRQGPNTGGRYISPLHF
TRBV12-3/TRBV12-4	TRBD1	TRBJ2-7	.	TGTGCCAGCAGTGCCAGGGACAGGGGGCGGAGGGAGCAGTACTTC	CASSARDRGRREQYF
TRBV6-1	TRBD2	TRBJ2-3	.	TGTGCCAGCGCGGGGGGGCCAGATACGCAGTATTTT	CASAGGPDTQYF
TRBV19	TRBD2	TRBJ2-6	.	TGTGCCAGTAGCATGGTAGCGGGGGAAGCTTTC	CASSMVAGEAF
TRBV7-2	.	TRBJ1-5	.	TGTGCCAGCAGCTTACGGGGCAGCTCTAATCAGCCCCAGCATTTT	CASSLRGSSNQPQHF
TRBV7-9	.	TRBJ2-7	once	TGTGCCAGCAGCTATGGTCCGCCCTGCGAGCAGTACTTC	CASSYGPPCEQYF
TRBV9	TRBD1	TRBJ1-1	many	TGTGCCAGCAGCGTACAGGGGGCTCTGGGCACTGAAGCTTTCTTT	CASSVQGALGTEAFF
TRBV5-5	.	TRBJ2-3	.	TGTGCAAGCAGCTTAAACGAGGATGTGACAGATACGCAGTATTTT	CASSLNEDVTDTQYF
TRBV4-1	TRBD1	TRBJ2-7	.	TGCGCCAGCAGCAAAGGACAGGAAAACTACGAGCAGTACTTC	CASSKGQENYEQYF
TRBV18	TRBD2	TRBJ2-1	few	TGTGCCAGCTCACCACCGCCAGCGACTAGCGGGAGGGCCATTGAGCAGTTCTTC	CASSPPPATSGRAIEQFF
TRBV11-2	TRBD2	TRBJ2-3	many	TGTGCCAGCAGCTTAGAACGCGGGGGGACAGATACGCAGTATTTT	CASSLERGGTDTQYF
TRBV11-2	TRBD1	TRBJ1-2	.	TGTGCCAGCAGCCACCGCGGGGACGAAAAACCCCGCAGACAGGGGGCGCTGATCTATGGCTACACCTTC	CASSHRGDEKPRRQGALIYGYTF
TRBV6-4	TRBD1	TRBJ1-6	.	TGTGCCAGCAGTGACGGACAGGGGAATCATTCACCCCTCCACTTT	CASSDGQGNHSPLHF
TRBV25-1	.	TRBJ1-1	medium-sized	TGTGCCAGCAGTGGGGCAGCCTACACTGAAGCTTTCTTT	CASSGAAYTEAFF
TRBV20-1	TRBD1	TRBJ2-1	.	TGCAGTGCGGCCCCCGGGACAGGGACCTACAATGAGCAGTTCTTC	CSAAPGTGTYNEQFF
TRBV30	.	TRBJ2-1	.	TGTGCCTGGAGTGCAGCGGAGAGCTCCTACAATGAGCAGTTCTTC	CAWSAAESSYNEQFF
TRBV14	TRBD2	TRBJ2-3	many	TGTGCCAGCAGCCAACTAGCGGGGGAAACTAGCACAGATACGCAGTATTTT	CASSQLAGETSTDTQYF
TRBV7-3	TRBD2	TRBJ2-1	many	TGTGCCAGCAGCCCAATAGCGGGAGTGAAGAATGAGCAGTTCTTC	CASSPIAGVKNEQFF
TRBV2	.	TRBJ2-1	.	TGTGCCAGCAGTGATCAACTAGTTTACAATGAGCAGTTCTTC	CASSDQLVYNEQFF
TRBV12-3/TRBV12-4	.	TRBJ2-5	once	TGTGCCAGCAGTTACGGAGTAACCTACGAGACCCAGTACTTC	CASSYGVTYETQYF
TRBV6-1	TRBD1	TRBJ2-2	many	TGTGCCAGCATTCACGGACAGGAGTACACCGGGGAGCTGTTTTTT	CASIHGQEYTGELFF
TRBV2	TRBD2	TRBJ2-1	many	TGTGCCAGCATAGGACTAGCGGGTCTAAATGAGCAGTTCTTC	CASIGLAGLNEQFF
TRBV30	.	TRBJ2-5	many	TGTGCCTGGAGTGTGCGGGCCACAGTTGATAAGACCCAGTACTTC	CAWSVRATVDKTQYF
TRBV2	.	TRBJ2-7	medium-sized	TGTGCCAGCAGGGACGAGCGTCTCGAGCAGTACTTC	CASRDERLEQYF
TRBV7-9	.	TRBJ2-3	.	TGTGCCAGCAGCTTACGGGGCCGAATAGATACGCAGTATTTT	CASSLRGRIDTQYF
TRBV2	.	TRBJ2-3	few	TGTGCCAGCAGTGAGGGCAGCCGAGATACGCAGTATTTT	CASSEGSRDTQYF
TRBV10-3	TRBD2	TRBJ2-1	.	TGTGCCATCAGTGGGGGGACTAGCGGGAGAAGCAATGAGCAGTTCTTC	CAISGGTSGRSNEQFF